The rows below give T cell receptor beta chains drawn from one sample of a study of OX40 agonist ivuxolimab in advanced cancers. Assay: immunoSEQ multiplex PCR; the TCRdb copy retains only in-frame clones and omits some. Here the sample spans about 38,000 clones, over 60% being singletons. The material sequenced was CD4+ or CD8+ T cells sorted from blood, taken in a trial of the OX40 agonist ivuxolimab. These receptors originate from an adult with an advanced solid tumor such as melanoma, head and neck, liver or kidney cancer. Both conserved end residues are part of each CDR3. A D gene is named only where the DNA matches it firmly. A clone size is listed for some rows: how often the clone was seen (once, few, many), or a class if it is expanded.

clone_size d_call j_call v_call cdr3_length cdr3_aa cdr3_nt
NA TRBD1 TRBJ2-5 TRBV2 14 CASSASGGGETQYF TGTGCCAGCAGCGCGTCAGGGGGCGGAGAGACCCAGTACTTC
NA TRBD1 TRBJ2-7 TRBV11-2 13 CASSQGTGGKQYF TGTGCCAGCAGCCAGGGGACAGGGGGAAAACAGTACTTC
NA NA TRBJ2-1 TRBV19 17 CASSISVVLANYNEQFF TGTGCCAGTAGTATCAGTGTCGTTTTAGCGAACTACAATGAGCAGTTCTTC
NA TRBD2 TRBJ2-7 TRBV5-1 13 CASGLAEGYEQYF TGCGCCAGTGGACTAGCGGAGGGCTACGAGCAGTACTTC
medium-sized NA TRBJ1-4 TRBV6-1 15 CASSVNSATNEKLFF TGTGCCAGCAGTGTCAACAGTGCAACTAATGAAAAACTGTTTTTT
NA NA TRBJ2-3 TRBV21-1 15 CASSKMPDRTDTQYF TGTGCCAGCAGCAAAATGCCGGACCGCACAGATACGCAGTATTTT
NA TRBD2 TRBJ2-1 TRBV5-4 20 CASSLSVGLARWSSYNEQFF TGTGCCAGCAGCTTGAGTGTGGGACTAGCACGATGGAGCTCCTACAATGAGCAGTTCTTC
NA NA TRBJ2-7 TRBV11-2 18 CASSSPFTMWDISYEQYF TGTGCCAGCAGCTCCCCCTTTACCATGTGGGACATCTCCTACGAGCAGTACTTC
NA NA TRBJ2-5 TRBV15 14 CATSEGGPQETQYF TGTGCCACCAGTGAGGGTGGCCCCCAAGAGACCCAGTACTTC
NA NA TRBJ2-7 TRBV25-1 14 CASSPQGRSGEQYF TGTGCCAGCAGTCCCCAGGGACGGTCCGGCGAGCAGTACTTC
NA NA TRBJ1-6 TRBV11-3 17 CASSSRQLSSYNSPLHF TGTGCCAGCAGCTCTAGACAGCTAAGCTCCTATAATTCACCCCTCCACTTT
NA NA TRBJ2-7 TRBV7-9 14 CASGALELSYEQYF TGTGCCAGCGGAGCCCTGGAACTTTCCTACGAGCAGTACTTC
NA NA TRBJ1-5 TRBV4-1 14 CASSPGVFNQPQHF TGTGCCAGCAGCCCCGGGGTCTTCAATCAGCCCCAGCATTTT
NA NA TRBJ1-5 TRBV5-6 14 CASSLGLHSPPQHF TGTGCCAGCAGCTTGGGTCTCCATAGCCCCCCCCAGCATTTT
NA TRBD2 TRBJ2-1 TRBV5-1 22 CASSPRGRRLAGGTSSYNEQFF TGCGCCAGCAGCCCCAGGGGACGCCGACTAGCGGGGGGGACTTCCTCCTACAATGAGCAGTTCTTC
NA NA TRBJ1-2 TRBV11-2 15 CASSQQEGTNYGYTF TGTGCCAGCAGCCAGCAGGAGGGGACGAACTATGGCTACACCTTC
once NA TRBJ2-2 TRBV5-1 15 CASSVDGAMTGELFF TGCGCCAGCAGCGTGGACGGGGCTATGACCGGGGAGCTGTTTTTT
NA TRBD1 TRBJ1-2 TRBV5-8 15 CASSLDRAQSYGYTF TGTGCCAGCAGCCTCGACAGGGCCCAGAGTTATGGCTACACCTTC
once NA TRBJ2-3 TRBV7-7 15 CASSLGTLPTDTQYF TGTGCTAGCAGCTTAGGGACTCTCCCCACAGATACGCAGTATTTT
NA NA TRBJ2-5 TRBV6-5 13 CASSSGFGETQYF TGTGCCAGCAGTTCGGGTTTCGGGGAGACCCAGTACTTC
NA NA TRBJ1-5 TRBV11-2 13 CASSKAVDQPQHF TGTGCCAGCTCCAAGGCGGTTGATCAGCCCCAGCATTTT
NA NA TRBJ2-1 TRBV4-2 13 CASSQDTGNEQFF TGTGCCAGCAGCCAAGACACAGGGAATGAGCAGTTCTTC